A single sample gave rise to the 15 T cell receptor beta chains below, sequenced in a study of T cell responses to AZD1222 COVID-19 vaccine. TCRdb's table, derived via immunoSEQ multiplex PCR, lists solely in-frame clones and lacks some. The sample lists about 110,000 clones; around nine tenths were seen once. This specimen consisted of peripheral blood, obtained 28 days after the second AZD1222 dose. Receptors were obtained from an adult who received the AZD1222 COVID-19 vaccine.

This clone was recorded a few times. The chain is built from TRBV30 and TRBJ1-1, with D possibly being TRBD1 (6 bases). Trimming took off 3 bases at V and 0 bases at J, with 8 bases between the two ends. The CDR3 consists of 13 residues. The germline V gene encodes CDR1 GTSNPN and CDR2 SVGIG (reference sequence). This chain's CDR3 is CAWREGVNTEAFF. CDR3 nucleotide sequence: TGTGCCTGGAGGGAGGGGGTGAACACTGAAGCTTTCTTT. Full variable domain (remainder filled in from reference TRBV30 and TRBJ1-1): SQTIHQWPATLVQPVGSPLSLECTVEGTSNPNLYWYRQAAGRGLQLLFYSVGIGQISSEVPQNLSASRPQDRQFILSSKKLLLSDSGFYLCAWREGVNTEAFFGQGTRLTVV.

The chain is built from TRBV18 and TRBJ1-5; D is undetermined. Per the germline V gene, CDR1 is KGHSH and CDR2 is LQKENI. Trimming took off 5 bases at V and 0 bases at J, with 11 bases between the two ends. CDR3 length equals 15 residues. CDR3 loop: CASSSFESSNQPQHF. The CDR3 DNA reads TGTGCCAGCTCATCATTCGAGAGTAGCAATCAGCCCCAGCATTTT.

CDR3 protein: CASTLQGSYGYTF. Here the CDR3 DNA reads TGTGCCAGCACCTTACAGGGGAGCTATGGCTACACCTTC. This chain links TRBV12-3 or TRBV12-4 with TRBJ1-2; the match to TRBD1 covers 7 bases. This CDR3 is built from 13 residues. V dropped 7 bases and J dropped 4; count of bases not matched to a gene: 6.

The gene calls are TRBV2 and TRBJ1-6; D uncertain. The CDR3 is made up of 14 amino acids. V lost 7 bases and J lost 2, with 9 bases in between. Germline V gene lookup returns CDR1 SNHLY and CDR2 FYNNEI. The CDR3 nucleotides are TGTGCCAGCACCCCGGGCACCTATAATTCACCCCTCCACTTT. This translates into CASTPGTYNSPLHF.

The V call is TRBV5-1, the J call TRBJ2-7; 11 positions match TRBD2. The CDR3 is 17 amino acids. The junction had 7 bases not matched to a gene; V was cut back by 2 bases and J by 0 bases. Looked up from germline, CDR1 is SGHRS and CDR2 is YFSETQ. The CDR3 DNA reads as TGCGCCAGCAGCTTTGCTAGCGGGAGGACTACCTCCTACGAGCAGTACTTC. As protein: CASSFASGRTTSYEQYF.

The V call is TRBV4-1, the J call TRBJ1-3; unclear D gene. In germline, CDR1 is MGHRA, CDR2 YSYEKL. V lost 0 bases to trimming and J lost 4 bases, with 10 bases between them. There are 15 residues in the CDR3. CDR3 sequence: CASSQERAQGNTIYF. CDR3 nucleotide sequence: TGCGCCAGCAGCCAAGAGAGGGCACAAGGAAACACCATATATTTT.

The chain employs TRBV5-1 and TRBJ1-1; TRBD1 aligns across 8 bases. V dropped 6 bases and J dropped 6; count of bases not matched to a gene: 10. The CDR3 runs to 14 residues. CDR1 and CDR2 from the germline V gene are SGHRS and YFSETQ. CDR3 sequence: CASNSGQGEPEAFF. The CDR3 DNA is TGCGCCAGCAATTCCGGACAGGGTGAGCCTGAAGCTTTCTTT.

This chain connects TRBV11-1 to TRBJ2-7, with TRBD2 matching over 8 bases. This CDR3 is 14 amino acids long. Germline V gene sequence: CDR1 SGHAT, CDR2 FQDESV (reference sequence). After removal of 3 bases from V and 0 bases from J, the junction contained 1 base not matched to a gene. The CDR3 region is CASSLSGSSYEQYF. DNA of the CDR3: TGTGCCAGCAGCTTGAGCGGGAGCTCCTACGAGCAGTACTTC.

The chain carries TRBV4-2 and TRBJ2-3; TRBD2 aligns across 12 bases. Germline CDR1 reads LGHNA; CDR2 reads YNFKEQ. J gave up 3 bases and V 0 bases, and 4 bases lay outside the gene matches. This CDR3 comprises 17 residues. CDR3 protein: CASSQEASGGATDTQYF. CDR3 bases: TGTGCCAGCAGCCAAGAGGCTAGCGGGGGGGCGACAGATACGCAGTATTTT.

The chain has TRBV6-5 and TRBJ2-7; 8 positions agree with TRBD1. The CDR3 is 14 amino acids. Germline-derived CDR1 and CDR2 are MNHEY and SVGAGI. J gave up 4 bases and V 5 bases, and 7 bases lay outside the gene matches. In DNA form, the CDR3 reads TGTGCCAGCAGTCAGGGGGCCTATGGATACGAGCAGTACTTC. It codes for CASSQGAYGYEQYF.

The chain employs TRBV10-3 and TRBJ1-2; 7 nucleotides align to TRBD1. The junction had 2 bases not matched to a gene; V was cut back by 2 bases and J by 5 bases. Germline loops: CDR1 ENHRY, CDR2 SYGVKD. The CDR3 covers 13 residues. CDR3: CAISEEGAYGYTF. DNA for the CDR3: TGTGCCATCAGTGAGGAGGGGGCGTATGGCTACACCTTC.

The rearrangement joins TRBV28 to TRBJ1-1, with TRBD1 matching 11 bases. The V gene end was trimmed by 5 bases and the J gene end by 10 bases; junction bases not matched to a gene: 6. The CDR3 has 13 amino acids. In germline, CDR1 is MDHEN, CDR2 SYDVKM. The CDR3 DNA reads TGTGCCAGCAGTATACCGGACAGGGGGCGAGCTTTCTTT. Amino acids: CASSIPDRGRAFF. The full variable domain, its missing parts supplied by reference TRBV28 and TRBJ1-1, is DVKVTQSSRYLVKRTGEKVFLECVQDMDHENMFWYRQDPGLGLRLIYFSYDVKMKEKGDIPEGYSVSREKKERFSLILESASTNQTSMYLCASSIPDRGRAFFGQGTRLTVV.

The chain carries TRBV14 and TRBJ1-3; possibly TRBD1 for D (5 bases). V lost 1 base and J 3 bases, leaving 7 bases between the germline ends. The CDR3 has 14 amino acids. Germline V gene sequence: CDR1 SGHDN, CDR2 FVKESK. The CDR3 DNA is TGTGCCAGCAGCCAAGCACAGGTTGGAAACACCATATATTTT. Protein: CASSQAQVGNTIYF.

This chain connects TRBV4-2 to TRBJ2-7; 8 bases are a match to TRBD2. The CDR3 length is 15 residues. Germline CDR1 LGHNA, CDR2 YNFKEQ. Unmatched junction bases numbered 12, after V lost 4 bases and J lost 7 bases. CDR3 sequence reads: CASSPGGYRDGEQYF. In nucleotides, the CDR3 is TGTGCCAGCAGCCCGGGGGGGTACAGGGATGGGGAGCAGTACTTC.

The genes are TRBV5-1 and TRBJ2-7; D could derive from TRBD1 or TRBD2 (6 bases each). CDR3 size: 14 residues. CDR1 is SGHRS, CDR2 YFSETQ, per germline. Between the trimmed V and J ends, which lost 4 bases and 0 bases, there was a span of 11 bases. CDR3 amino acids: CASSVQGLSYEQYF. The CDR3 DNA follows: TGCGCCAGCAGCGTACAGGGACTCTCCTACGAGCAGTACTTC.